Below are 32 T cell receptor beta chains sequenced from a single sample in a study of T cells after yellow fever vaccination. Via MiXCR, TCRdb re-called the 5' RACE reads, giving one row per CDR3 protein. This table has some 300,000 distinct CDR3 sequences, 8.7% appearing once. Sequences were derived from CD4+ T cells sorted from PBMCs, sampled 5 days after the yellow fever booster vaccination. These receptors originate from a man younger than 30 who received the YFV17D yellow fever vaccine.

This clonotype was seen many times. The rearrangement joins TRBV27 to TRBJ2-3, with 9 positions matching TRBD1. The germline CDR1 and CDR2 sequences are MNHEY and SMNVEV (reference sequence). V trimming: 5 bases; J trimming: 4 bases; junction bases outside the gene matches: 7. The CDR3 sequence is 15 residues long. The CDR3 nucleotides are TGTGCCAGCAGTCCATGGACAGGGGAACCAGATACGCAGTATTTT. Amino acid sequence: CASSPWTGEPDTQYF.

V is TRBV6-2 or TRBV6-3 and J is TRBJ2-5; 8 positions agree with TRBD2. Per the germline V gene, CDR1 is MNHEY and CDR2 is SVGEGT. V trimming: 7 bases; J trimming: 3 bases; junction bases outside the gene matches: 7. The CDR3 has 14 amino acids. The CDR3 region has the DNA TGTGCCAGCACTCGAGCGGGGGCCAAAGAGACCCAGTACTTC. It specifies CASTRAGAKETQYF.

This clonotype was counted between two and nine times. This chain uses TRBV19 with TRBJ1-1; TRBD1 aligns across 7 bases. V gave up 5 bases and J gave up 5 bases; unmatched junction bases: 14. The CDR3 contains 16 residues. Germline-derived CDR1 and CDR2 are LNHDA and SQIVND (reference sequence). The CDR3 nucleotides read TGTGCCAGTAGTCTTAGGCAGGGGGTCCGCGGAACTGAAGCTTTCTTT. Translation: CASSLRQGVRGTEAFF.

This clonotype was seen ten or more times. In DNA form, the CDR3 reads TGTGCCAGCAGCCTCACTAGCGGGGGTTACGAGCAGTACGTC. Its translation is CASSLTSGGYEQYV. The rearrangement links TRBV4-2 to TRBJ2-7, with TRBD2 identical over 11 bases. This CDR3 has 14 amino acids. Unmatched junction bases numbered 3, after V lost 4 bases and J lost 4 bases. Germline CDR1 and CDR2: LGHNA and YNFKEQ.

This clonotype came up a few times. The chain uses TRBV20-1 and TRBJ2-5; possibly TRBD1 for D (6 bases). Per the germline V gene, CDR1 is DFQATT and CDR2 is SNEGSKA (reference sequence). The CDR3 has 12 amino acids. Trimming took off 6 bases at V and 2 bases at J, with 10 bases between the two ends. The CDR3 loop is CSALQGQETQYF. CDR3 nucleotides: TGCAGTGCGCTACAGGGTCAAGAGACCCAGTACTTC.

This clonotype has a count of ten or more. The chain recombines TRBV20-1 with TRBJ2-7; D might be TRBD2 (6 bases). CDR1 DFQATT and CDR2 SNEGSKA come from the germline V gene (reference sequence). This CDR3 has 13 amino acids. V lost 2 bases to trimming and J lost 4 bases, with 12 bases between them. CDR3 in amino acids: CSARLGGGYEQYF. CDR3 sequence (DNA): TGCAGTGCTAGATTGGGTGGAGGGTACGAGCAGTACTTC.

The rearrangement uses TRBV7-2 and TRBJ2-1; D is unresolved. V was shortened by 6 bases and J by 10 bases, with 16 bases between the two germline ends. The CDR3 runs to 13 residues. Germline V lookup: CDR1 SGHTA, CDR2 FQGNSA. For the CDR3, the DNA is TGTGCCAGCAGACGGAGACGGCGAGCGGAGCAGTTCTTC. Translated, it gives CASRRRRRAEQFF. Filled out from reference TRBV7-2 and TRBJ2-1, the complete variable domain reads GAGVSQSPSNKVTEKGKDVELRCDPISGHTALYWYRQSLGQGLEFLIYFQGNSAPDKSGLPSDRFSAERTGGSVSTLTIQRTQQEDSAVYLCASRRRRRAEQFFGPGTRLTVL.

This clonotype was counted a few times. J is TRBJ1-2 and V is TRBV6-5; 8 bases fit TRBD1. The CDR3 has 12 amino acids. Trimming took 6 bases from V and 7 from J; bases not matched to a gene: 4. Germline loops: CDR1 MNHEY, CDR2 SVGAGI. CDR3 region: CASRSQGVGYTF. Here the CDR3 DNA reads TGTGCCAGCAGATCACAGGGGGTTGGCTACACCTTC.

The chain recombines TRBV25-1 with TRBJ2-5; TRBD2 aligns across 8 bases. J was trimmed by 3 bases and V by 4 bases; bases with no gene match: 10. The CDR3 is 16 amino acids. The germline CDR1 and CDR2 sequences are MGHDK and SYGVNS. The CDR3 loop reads CASSATSGGYKETQYF. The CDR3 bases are TGTGCCAGCAGTGCTACCAGCGGGGGTTACAAAGAGACCCAGTACTTC.

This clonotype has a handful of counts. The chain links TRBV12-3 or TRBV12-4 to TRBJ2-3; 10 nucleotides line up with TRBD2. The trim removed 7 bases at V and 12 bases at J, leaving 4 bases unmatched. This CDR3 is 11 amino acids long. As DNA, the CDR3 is TGTGCCAGCAAGGGACTAGCGAGTCAGTATTTT. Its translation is CASKGLASQYF.

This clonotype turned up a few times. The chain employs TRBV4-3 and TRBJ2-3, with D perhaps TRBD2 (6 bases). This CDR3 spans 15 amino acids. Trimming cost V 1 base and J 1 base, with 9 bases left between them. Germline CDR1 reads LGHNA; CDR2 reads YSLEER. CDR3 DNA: TGCGCCAGCAGCCAAGGGGACTGGGGCACAGATACGCAGTATTTT. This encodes CASSQGDWGTDTQYF.

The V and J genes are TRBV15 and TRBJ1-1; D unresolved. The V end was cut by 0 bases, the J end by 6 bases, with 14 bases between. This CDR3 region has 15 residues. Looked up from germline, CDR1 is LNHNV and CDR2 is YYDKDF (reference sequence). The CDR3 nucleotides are TGTGCCACCAGCAGAGATAAGTCAGAGGTCGCTGAAGCTTTCTTT. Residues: CATSRDKSEVAEAFF.

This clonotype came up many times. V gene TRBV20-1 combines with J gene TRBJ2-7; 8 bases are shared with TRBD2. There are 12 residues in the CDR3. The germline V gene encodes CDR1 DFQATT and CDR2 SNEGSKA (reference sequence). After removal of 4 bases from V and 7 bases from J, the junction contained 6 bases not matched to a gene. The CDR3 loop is CSAKLAEGEQYF. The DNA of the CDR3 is TGCAGTGCTAAACTAGCGGAGGGGGAGCAGTACTTC.

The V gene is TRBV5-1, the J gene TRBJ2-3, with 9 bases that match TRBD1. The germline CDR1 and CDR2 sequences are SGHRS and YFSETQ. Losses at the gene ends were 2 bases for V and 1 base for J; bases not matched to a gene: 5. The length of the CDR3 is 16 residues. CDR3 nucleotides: TGCGCCAGCAGCTTTGAGGGACAGGGTGGCACAGATACGCAGTATTTT. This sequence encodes CASSFEGQGGTDTQYF.

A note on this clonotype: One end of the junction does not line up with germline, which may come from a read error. The CDR3 loop is CASGQAGWDYNEQLF. The CDR3 region has the DNA TGTGCTAGTGGTCAAGCGGGGTGGGATTACAATGAGCAGTTATTC. The chain uses TRBV12-5 and TRBJ2-1; TRBD2 matches at 7 bases. The CDR3 runs to 15 residues. Germline V lookup: CDR1 LGHNT, CDR2 FRNRAP.

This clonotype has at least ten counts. The CDR3: CASSLEYEQYF. The CDR3 DNA follows: TGTGCCAGCAGCTTAGAGTACGAGCAGTACTTC. V and J are TRBV7-9 and TRBJ2-7; D gene ambiguous. Germline V gives CDR1 SEHNR, CDR2 FQNEAQ (reference sequence). Trimming took 1 base from V and 4 from J, leaving 2 bases between them. The CDR3 covers 11 residues.

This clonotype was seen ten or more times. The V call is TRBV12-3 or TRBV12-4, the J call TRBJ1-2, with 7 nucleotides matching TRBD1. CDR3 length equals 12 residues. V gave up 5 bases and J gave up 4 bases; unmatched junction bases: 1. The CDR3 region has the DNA TGTGCCAGCAGTAACAGGGGCTATGGCTACACCTTC. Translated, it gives CASSNRGYGYTF.

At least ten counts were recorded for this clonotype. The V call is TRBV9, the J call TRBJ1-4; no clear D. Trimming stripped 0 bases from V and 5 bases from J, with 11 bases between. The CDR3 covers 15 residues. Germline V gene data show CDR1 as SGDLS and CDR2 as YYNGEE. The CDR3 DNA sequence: TGTGCCAGCAGCGTAGGGATTGCCGGGAATGAAAAACTGTTTTTT. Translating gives CASSVGIAGNEKLFF.

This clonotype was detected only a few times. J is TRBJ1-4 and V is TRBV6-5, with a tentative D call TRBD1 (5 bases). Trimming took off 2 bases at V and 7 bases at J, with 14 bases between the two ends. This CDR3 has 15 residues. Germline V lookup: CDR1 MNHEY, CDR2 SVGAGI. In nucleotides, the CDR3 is TGTGCCAGCAGTTACGGGTCAGGGTTTCGTGAAAAACTGTTTTTT. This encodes CASSYGSGFREKLFF.

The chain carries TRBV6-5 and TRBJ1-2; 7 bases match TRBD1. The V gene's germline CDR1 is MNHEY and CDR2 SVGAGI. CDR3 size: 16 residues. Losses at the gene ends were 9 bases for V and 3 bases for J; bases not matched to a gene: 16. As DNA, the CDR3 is TGTGCCAGTGGACAGGCGAAAATACGGAATCACTATGGCTACACCTTC. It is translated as CASGQAKIRNHYGYTF.

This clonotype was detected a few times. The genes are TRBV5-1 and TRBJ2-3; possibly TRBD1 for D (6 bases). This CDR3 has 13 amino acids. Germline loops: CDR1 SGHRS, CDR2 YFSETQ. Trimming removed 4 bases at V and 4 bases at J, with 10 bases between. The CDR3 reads CASSMGTSDTQYF. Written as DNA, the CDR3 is TGCGCCAGCAGCATGGGGACATCAGATACGCAGTATTTT.

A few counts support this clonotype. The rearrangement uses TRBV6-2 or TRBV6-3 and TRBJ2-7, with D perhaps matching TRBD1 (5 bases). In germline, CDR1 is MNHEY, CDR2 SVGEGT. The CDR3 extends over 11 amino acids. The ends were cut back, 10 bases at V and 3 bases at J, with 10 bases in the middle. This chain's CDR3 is CATQGYYEQYV. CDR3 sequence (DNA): TGTGCCACTCAGGGCTACTACGAGCAGTACGTC.

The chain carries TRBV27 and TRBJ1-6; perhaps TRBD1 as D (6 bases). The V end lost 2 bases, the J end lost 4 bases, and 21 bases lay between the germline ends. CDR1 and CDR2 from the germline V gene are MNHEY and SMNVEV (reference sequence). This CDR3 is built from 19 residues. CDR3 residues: CASSLVRDNPGGYNSPLHF. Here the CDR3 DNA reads TGTGCCAGCAGTTTAGTCCGGGACAACCCGGGGGGGTATAATTCACCCCTCCACTTT.

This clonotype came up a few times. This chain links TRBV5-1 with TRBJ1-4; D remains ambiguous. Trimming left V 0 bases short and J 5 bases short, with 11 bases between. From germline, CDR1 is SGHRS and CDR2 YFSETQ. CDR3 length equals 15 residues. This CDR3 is CASSLASAGNEKLFF. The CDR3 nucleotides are TGCGCCAGCAGCTTGGCCAGCGCGGGCAATGAAAAACTGTTTTTT.

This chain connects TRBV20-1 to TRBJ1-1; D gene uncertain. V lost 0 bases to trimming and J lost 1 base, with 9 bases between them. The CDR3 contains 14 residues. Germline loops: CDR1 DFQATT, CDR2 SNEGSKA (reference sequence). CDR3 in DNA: TGCAGTGCTAGAGATAGGCAAGCGAACACTGAAGCTTTCTTT. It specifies CSARDRQANTEAFF.

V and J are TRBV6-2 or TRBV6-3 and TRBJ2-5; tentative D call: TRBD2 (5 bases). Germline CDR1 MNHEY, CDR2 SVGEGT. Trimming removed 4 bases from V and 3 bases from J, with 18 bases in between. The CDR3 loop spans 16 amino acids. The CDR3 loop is CASSFSRGYGEETQYF. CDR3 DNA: TGTGCCAGCAGTTTTTCTCGCGGGTATGGCGAAGAGACCCAGTACTTC.

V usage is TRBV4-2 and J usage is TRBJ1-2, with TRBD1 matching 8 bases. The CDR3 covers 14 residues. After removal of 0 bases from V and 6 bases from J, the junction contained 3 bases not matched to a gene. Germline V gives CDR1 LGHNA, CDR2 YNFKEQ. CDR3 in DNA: TGTGCCAGCAGCCAAGATCCAGGGGGCAATGGCTACACCTTC. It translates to CASSQDPGGNGYTF.

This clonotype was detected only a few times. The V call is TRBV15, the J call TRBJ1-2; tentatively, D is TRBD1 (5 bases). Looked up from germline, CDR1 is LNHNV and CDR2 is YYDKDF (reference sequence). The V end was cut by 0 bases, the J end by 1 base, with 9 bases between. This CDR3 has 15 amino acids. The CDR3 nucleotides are TGTGCCACCAGCAGAGATCGGGGGAGTAACTATGGCTACACCTTC. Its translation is CATSRDRGSNYGYTF. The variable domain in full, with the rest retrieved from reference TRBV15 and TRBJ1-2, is DAMVIQNPRYQVTQFGKPVTLSCSQTLNHNVMYWYQQKSSQAPKLLFHYYDKDFNNEADTPDNFQSRRPNTSFCFLDIRSPGLGDTAMYLCATSRDRGSNYGYTFGSGTRLTVV.

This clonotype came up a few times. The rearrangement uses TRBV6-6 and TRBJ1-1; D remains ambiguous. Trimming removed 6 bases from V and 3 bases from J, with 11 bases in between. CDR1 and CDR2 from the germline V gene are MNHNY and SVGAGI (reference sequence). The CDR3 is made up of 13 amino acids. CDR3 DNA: TGTGCCAGCAGCCAGATTCGGGACACTGAAGCTTTCTTT. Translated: CASSQIRDTEAFF.

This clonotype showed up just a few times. The CDR3 region is CASSFFGQSIYEQYV. The DNA of the CDR3 is TGTGCCAGCAGCTTTTTTGGCCAGAGTATCTACGAGCAGTACGTC. The J gene is TRBJ2-7, the V gene TRBV5-4; no clear D gene. The CDR3 is 15 amino acids. Germline V lookup: CDR1 SGHNT, CDR2 YYREEE (reference sequence). Trimming stripped 2 bases from V and 3 bases from J, with 15 bases between.

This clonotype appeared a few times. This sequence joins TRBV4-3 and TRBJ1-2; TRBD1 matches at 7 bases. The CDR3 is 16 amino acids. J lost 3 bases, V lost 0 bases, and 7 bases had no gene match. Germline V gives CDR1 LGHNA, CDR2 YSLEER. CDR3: CASSQDYRGDHYGYTF. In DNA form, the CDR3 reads TGCGCCAGCAGCCAAGATTACAGGGGAGATCACTATGGCTACACCTTC.

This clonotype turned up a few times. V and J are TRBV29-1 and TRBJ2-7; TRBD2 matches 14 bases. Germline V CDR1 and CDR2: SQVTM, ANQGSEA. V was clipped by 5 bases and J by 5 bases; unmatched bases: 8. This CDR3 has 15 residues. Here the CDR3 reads CSVQRLAGGLHEQYF. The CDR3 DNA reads TGCAGCGTTCAGCGACTAGCGGGGGGGCTGCACGAGCAGTACTTC.